The 9 T cell receptor beta chains in this list originate from one sample, sequenced in a study of identical twins. TCRdb independently ran MiXCR on the 5' RACE reads; one entry per CDR3 protein. The sample consists of 350,000 or so distinct CDR3 sequences, 9% to 15% of them appearing once. Separately, the same data were catalogued under a study of yellow fever vaccine responses in identical twins.

The sequencing sample was made of CD8+ T cells sorted from blood. The receptor set was obtained from a woman between 18 and 30 years old in good health.

This clonotype has ten or more counts. The chain is built from TRBV12-3 or TRBV12-4 and TRBJ2-3; 8 bases line up with TRBD2. There are 15 residues in the CDR3. Trimming removed 5 bases from V and 0 bases from J; junction bases left unmatched: 4. The CDR3 coding sequence is TGTGCCAGCAGTGAACTAGCGGATAGCACAGATACGCAGTATTTT. It codes for CASSELADSTDTQYF.

DNA for the CDR3: TGTGCCAGCAGTTTCACCGGGACAGGTATCAATGAGCAGTTCTTC. Its translation: CASSFTGTGINEQFF. The chain is built from TRBV28 and TRBJ2-1, with 8 bases that match TRBD1. The junction had 7 bases not matched to a gene; V was cut back by 3 bases and J by 6 bases. This CDR3 contains 15 residues. Germline V gene lookup returns CDR1 MDHEN and CDR2 SYDVKM.

V is TRBV5-5 and J is TRBJ1-2, with TRBD1 as a possible D gene (5 bases). V lost 4 bases and J lost 4, with 23 bases in between. Germline-derived CDR1 and CDR2 are SGHKS and YYEKEE (reference sequence). This CDR3 has 17 residues. CDR3 nucleotide sequence: TGTGCCAGCAGCGGCATCACGGGGCAGGAGTTACTCTATGGCTACACCTTC. This gives the protein CASSGITGQELLYGYTF.

This clonotype was detected a few times. The chain recombines TRBV6-5 with TRBJ1-2; 7 bases are shared with TRBD1. CDR1 is MNHEY, CDR2 SVGAGI, per germline. V lost 2 bases, J lost 1 base, and 7 bases stayed unmatched. CDR3 length: 16 amino acids. The CDR3 here is CASSYPQQGHNYGYTF. The CDR3 DNA sequence: TGTGCCAGCAGTTACCCCCAACAGGGGCATAACTATGGCTACACCTTC.

The rearrangement joins TRBV12-3 or TRBV12-4 to TRBJ2-7; 9 bases are shared with TRBD1. The CDR3 runs to 13 residues. With V trimmed by 7 bases and J by 4 bases, 5 bases remained unmatched. CDR3 region: CASKAGTGYEQYF. The CDR3 DNA follows: TGTGCCAGCAAGGCCGGGACAGGGTACGAGCAGTACTTC.

This clonotype came up many times. V gene TRBV12-3 or TRBV12-4 combines with J gene TRBJ2-1; no reliable D call. Trimming removed 2 bases at V and 6 bases at J, with 2 bases between. The CDR3 consists of 11 residues. The CDR3 DNA sequence: TGTGCCAGCAGTTTATCCAATGAGCAGTTCTTC. Its protein product is CASSLSNEQFF.

This clonotype was seen more than once but under ten times. The chain uses TRBV5-1 and TRBJ2-3, with TRBD2 as a possible D gene (6 bases). Germline V gene data show CDR1 as SGHRS and CDR2 as YFSETQ. V lost 3 bases and J lost 7, with 24 bases in between. This CDR3 spans 17 amino acids. The CDR3 nucleotides are TGCGCCAGCAGCTCCACCCCACCCTGGGGGGAATCTAATACGCAGTATTTT. Its protein is CASSSTPPWGESNTQYF.

This chain connects TRBV7-8 to TRBJ2-1; 11 positions agree with TRBD2. V trimming: 5 bases; J trimming: 5 bases; junction bases outside the gene matches: 8. CDR3 length equals 16 residues. Germline V gene lookup returns CDR1 SGHVS and CDR2 FQNEAQ. CDR3 nucleotide sequence: TGTGCCAGCAGCCCGACCGGACTAGCGGGTAACAATGAGCAGTTCTTC. The encoded protein is CASSPTGLAGNNEQFF. The complete variable domain, with remaining parts taken from reference TRBV7-8 and TRBJ2-1, reads GAGVSQSPRYKVAKRGQDVALRCDPISGHVSLFWYQQALGQGPEFLTYFQNEAQLDKSGLPSDRFFAERPEGSVSTLKIQRTQQEDSAVYLCASSPTGLAGNNEQFFGPGTRLTVL.

This clonotype has just a few counts. The chain combines TRBV7-3 with TRBJ2-2; 7 nucleotides match TRBD2. In germline, CDR1 is SGHTA, CDR2 FQGTGA. This CDR3 has 15 amino acids. Trimming cost V 3 bases and J 3 bases; bases outside gene matches: 4. The CDR3 loop is CASSFGLADTGELFF. As DNA, the CDR3 is TGTGCCAGCAGCTTTGGGCTAGCGGACACCGGGGAGCTGTTTTTT.